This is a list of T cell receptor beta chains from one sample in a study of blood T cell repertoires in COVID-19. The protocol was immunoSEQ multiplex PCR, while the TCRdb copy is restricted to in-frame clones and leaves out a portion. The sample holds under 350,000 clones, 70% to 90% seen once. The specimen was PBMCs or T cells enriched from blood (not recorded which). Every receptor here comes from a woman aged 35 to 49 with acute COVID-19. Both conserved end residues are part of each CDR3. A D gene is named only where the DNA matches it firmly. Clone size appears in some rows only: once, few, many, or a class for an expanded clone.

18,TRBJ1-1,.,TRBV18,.,CASSPEGRGVVRNTEAFF,TGTGCCAGCTCACCAGAGGGACGGGGGGTCGTGAGGAACACTGAAGCTTTCTTT
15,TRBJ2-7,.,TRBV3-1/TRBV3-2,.,CASSHGDGGPFKQYF,TGTGCCAGCAGCCACGGGGACGGGGGGCCCTTCAAGCAGTACTTC
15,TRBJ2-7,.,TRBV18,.,CASSPPRQSPYEQYF,TGTGCCAGCTCACCTCCCCGACAGTCCCCCTACGAGCAGTACTTC
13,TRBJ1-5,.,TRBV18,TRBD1,CASSPRTGQPQHF,TGTGCCAGCTCACCACGGACAGGGCAGCCCCAGCATTTT
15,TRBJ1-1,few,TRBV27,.,CASSLSQLGSTEAFF,TGTGCCAGCAGTTTAAGTCAGCTGGGCAGCACTGAAGCTTTCTTT
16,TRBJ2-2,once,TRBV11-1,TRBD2,CASSPTSGANTGELFF,TGTGCCAGCAGCCCGACTAGCGGAGCGAACACCGGGGAGCTGTTTTTT
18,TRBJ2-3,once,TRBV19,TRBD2,CASSIIGTSGGYTDTQYF,TGTGCCAGTAGTATAATTGGGACTAGCGGGGGCTACACAGATACGCAGTATTTT
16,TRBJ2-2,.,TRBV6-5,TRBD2,CASSYGTSRYTGELFF,TGTGCCAGCAGTTACGGGACTAGCAGATACACCGGGGAGCTGTTTTTT
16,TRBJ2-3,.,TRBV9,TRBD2,CASSALAVGGGDTQYF,TGTGCCAGCAGCGCACTAGCGGTAGGAGGCGGAGATACGCAGTATTTT
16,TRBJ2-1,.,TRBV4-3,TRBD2,CASSSVIAGGLNEQFF,TGCGCCAGCAGCTCAGTTATAGCGGGAGGGCTGAATGAGCAGTTCTTC
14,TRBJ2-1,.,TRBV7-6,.,CASSLGELANEQFF,TGTGCCAGCAGCTTAGGGGAACTAGCAAATGAGCAGTTCTTC
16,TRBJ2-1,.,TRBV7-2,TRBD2,CASSSNSPGGYNEQFF,TGTGCCAGCAGCTCAAACTCACCCGGGGGGTACAATGAGCAGTTCTTC
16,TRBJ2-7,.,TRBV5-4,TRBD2,CASSLASGGAGYEQYF,TGTGCCAGCAGCTTGGCTAGCGGGGGGGCAGGGTACGAGCAGTACTTC
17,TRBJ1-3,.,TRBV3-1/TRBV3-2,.,CASSPRGGAGSGNTIYF,TGTGCCAGCAGCCCGAGGGGAGGGGCCGGCTCTGGAAACACCATATATTTT
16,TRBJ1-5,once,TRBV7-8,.,CASSLIGDRSNQPQHF,TGTGCCAGCAGCTTGATCGGGGATAGGAGCAATCAGCCCCAGCATTTT
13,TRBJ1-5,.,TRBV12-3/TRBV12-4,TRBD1,CASDRGGIQPQHF,TGTGCCAGCGACAGGGGCGGGATTCAGCCCCAGCATTTT
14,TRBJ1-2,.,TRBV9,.,CASSGLKANYGYTF,TGTGCCAGCAGCGGGCTCAAAGCTAACTATGGCTACACCTTC
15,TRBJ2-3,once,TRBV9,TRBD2,CASSVSGGRTDTQYF,TGTGCCAGCAGCGTTAGCGGGGGGCGCACAGATACGCAGTATTTT
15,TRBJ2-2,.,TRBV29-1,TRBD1,CSVQTGKGNTGELFF,TGCAGCGTACAGACAGGGAAGGGCAACACCGGGGAGCTGTTTTTT
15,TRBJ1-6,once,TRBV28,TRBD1,CASRPGQGIYSPLHF,TGTGCCAGCAGACCAGGACAGGGGATCTATTCACCCCTCCACTTT
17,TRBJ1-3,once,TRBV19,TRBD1,CASSIEGGLGGGNTIYF,TGTGCCAGTAGTATAGAAGGGGGCTTAGGAGGAGGAAACACCATATATTTT
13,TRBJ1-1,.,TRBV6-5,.,CASSNTGYTEAFF,TGTGCCAGCAGTAACACAGGGTACACTGAAGCTTTCTTT
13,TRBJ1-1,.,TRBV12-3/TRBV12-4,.,CASSFKRVNAAFF,TGTGCCAGCAGTTTTAAGAGGGTAAATGCGGCTTTCTTT
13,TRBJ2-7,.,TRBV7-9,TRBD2,CASSLAGGYEQYF,TGTGCCAGCTCCCTGGCGGGGGGCTACGAGCAGTACTTC
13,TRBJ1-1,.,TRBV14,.,CASSHSMNTEAFF,TGTGCCAGCAGCCATAGTATGAACACTGAAGCTTTCTTT
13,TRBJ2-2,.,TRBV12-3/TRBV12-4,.,CASGPEYTGELFF,TGTGCCAGCGGTCCAGAATACACCGGGGAGCTGTTTTTT
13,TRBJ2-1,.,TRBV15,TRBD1,CATSRDRDNEQFF,TGTGCCACCAGCAGGGACAGGGACAATGAGCAGTTCTTC
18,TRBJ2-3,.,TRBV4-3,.,CASSFRTFRDTHTDTQYF,TGCGCCAGCAGCTTCAGAACTTTCCGGGACACTCACACAGATACGCAGTATTTT
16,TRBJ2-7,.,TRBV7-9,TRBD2,CASSQKSRDYSYEQYF,TGTGCCAGCAGTCAGAAAAGCCGGGACTACTCCTACGAGCAGTACTTC
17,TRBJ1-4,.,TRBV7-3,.,CASSLRGGISVNEKLFF,TGTGCCAGCAGCCTCCGAGGAGGGATCTCGGTTAATGAAAAACTGTTTTTT
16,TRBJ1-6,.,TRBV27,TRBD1,CASSSEMDRVGSPLHF,TGTGCCAGCAGTTCCGAGATGGACAGGGTGGGATCACCCCTCCACTTT
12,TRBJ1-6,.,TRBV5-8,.,CASSPGPSPLHF,TGTGCCAGCAGCCCGGGTCCCTCACCCCTCCACTTT
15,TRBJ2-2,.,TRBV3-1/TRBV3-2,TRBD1,CASSHRQGLTGELFF,TGTGCCAGCAGCCATAGACAGGGGCTCACCGGGGAGCTGTTTTTT
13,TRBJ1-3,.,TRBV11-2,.,CASSITGGNTIYF,TGTGCCAGCAGCATCACAGGGGGAAACACCATATATTTT
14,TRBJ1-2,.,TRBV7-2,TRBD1,CASSPDQDRGGYTF,TGTGCCAGCAGCCCAGACCAGGACAGGGGTGGCTACACCTTC